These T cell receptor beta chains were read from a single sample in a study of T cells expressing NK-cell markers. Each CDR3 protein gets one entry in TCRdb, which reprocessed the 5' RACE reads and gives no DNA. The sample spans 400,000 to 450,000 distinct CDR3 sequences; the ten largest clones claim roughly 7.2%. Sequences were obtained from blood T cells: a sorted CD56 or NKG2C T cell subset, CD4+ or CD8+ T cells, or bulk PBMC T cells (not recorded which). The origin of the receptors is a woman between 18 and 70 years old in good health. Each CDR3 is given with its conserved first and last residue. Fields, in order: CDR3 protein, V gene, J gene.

CDR3: CASSLAFGGGGPWDTQYF
V: TRBV7-2
J: TRBJ2-3

CDR3: CASGLTPHYEQYF
V: TRBV27
J: TRBJ2-7

CDR3: CSARRTTGSSETQYF
V: TRBV20-1
J: TRBJ2-5

CDR3: CSARRTGSYEQYF
V: TRBV20-1
J: TRBJ2-7

CDR3: CASSPSPGDTQYF
V: TRBV5-1
J: TRBJ2-3

CDR3: CAAGWQETQYF
V: TRBV30
J: TRBJ2-5

CDR3: CASSVTSGTYEQYF
V: TRBV9
J: TRBJ2-7

CDR3: CASSDRDRLNTEAFF
V: TRBV6-1
J: TRBJ1-1

CDR3: CASSLKRTSGSKDQETQYF
V: TRBV5-4
J: TRBJ2-5

CDR3: CASSALQGKEAFF
V: TRBV6-4
J: TRBJ1-1

CDR3: CSVDGTDSNYGYTF
V: TRBV29-1
J: TRBJ1-2

CDR3: CASSLVINTGNEQFF
V: TRBV5-1
J: TRBJ2-1

CDR3: CASSTDRGRTGELFF
V: TRBV25-1
J: TRBJ2-2

CDR3: CSAVGGSSYNEQFF
V: TRBV20-1
J: TRBJ2-1

CDR3: CASSSGPPALPTDTQYF
V: TRBV7-3
J: TRBJ2-3

CDR3: CASSQGGGEAGELFF
V: TRBV3-1
J: TRBJ2-2

CDR3: CAISESAGSYEQYF
V: TRBV10-3
J: TRBJ2-7

CDR3: CASSSRGYYGYTF
V: TRBV7-9
J: TRBJ1-2

CDR3: CSAHDRAQIAQYF
V: TRBV20-1
J: TRBJ2-5

CDR3: CAAGWSMNTGELFF
V: TRBV27
J: TRBJ2-2

CDR3: CASRAGISGANVLTF
V: TRBV6-1
J: TRBJ2-6

CDR3: CASSQPLAGGGNEQFF
V: TRBV14
J: TRBJ2-1

CDR3: CASSLEGRLYYNEQFF
V: TRBV5-1
J: TRBJ2-1

CDR3: CASSYTDNSNTEAFF
V: TRBV6-5
J: TRBJ1-1

CDR3: CASSLLAGGQDEQFF
V: TRBV12-3/TRBV12-4
J: TRBJ2-1

CDR3: CASSQDLAGGPHEQYF
V: TRBV4-3
J: TRBJ2-7